This TCR beta chain was retrieved from a study of T-cell memory formation after mild COVID-19. Study context: There were largely donor-specific TCR clusters. Study-level results: Pre-infection memory harbored some responding clones, suggesting cross-reactive memory joined. Specificity for SARS-CoV-2 was not confirmed among the second-wave clones peaking on day 37.

The CDR3 consists of 19 residues. CDR1 and CDR2 (germline): SSHAT, FNYEAQ (reference sequence). The V gene end was trimmed by 1 base and the J gene end by 3 bases; junction bases not matched to a gene: 15. Concerning this clonotype: The antigen is unknown.

In TCRdb, the 5' RACE reads were re-called with MiXCR into one record per CDR3 protein. This sample yields some 330,000 distinct CDR3 sequences, of which around 21% are seen a single time; approximately 13% belongs to the top ten. The sequencing input was PBMCs or a T cell subset sorted from them (not recorded which). The chain uses TRBV7-7 and TRBJ2-3, with 8 bases fitting TRBD2. The TCR was taken from an adult woman who had mild COVID-19 (a few samples of this study predate the infection). Cell type and time point are not known. In DNA, the CDR3 is TGTGCCAGCAGCTTAGGCCCCCCATTAGCGGGGAAGGGGACAGATACGCAGTATTTT. The encoded protein is CASSLGPPLAGKGTDTQYF.